The 9 T cell receptor beta chains reported below all come from one sample, sequenced in a study of control samples from healthy donors and cancer patients. Libraries were prepared by immunoSEQ multiplex PCR; TCRdb keeps only in-frame clonotypes and omits some of them. In the table there are approximately 100,000 clones, around 88% of which are singletons. Sequenced material: blood. These TCRs come from a young man in good health.

V and J are TRBV5-5 and TRBJ2-7; TRBD1 aligns across 9 bases. V trimming: 0 bases; J trimming: 4 bases; junction bases outside the gene matches: 2. CDR3 length equals 14 residues. CDR1 SGHKS and CDR2 YYEKEE come from the germline V gene (reference sequence). CDR3 amino acids: CASSLAGTGYEQYF. For the CDR3, the DNA is TGTGCCAGCAGCTTGGCAGGGACAGGGTACGAGCAGTACTTC.

V gene TRBV4-3 combines with J gene TRBJ2-1; tentatively, D is TRBD2 (6 bases). V lost 1 base and J lost 8, with 24 bases in between. There are 18 residues in the CDR3. Germline V gene sequence: CDR1 LGHNA, CDR2 YSLEER. Written as DNA, the CDR3 is TGCGCCAGCAGCCAAGGTTGGTACTCGCGGGAATTTTTCGATGAGCAGTTCTTC. It is translated as CASSQGWYSREFFDEQFF.

The rearrangement joins TRBV6-2 or TRBV6-3 to TRBJ2-1; TRBD2 matches at 9 bases. The germline gives CDR1 MNHEY, CDR2 SVGEGT. This CDR3 spans 13 amino acids. With V trimmed by 9 bases and J by 0 bases, 0 bases remained unmatched. CDR3 sequence: CASSGSSYNEQFF. DNA of the CDR3: TGTGCCAGTAGCGGGAGCTCCTACAATGAGCAGTTCTTC.

The chain has TRBV29-1 and TRBJ1-1, with D perhaps matching TRBD1 (5 bases). The germline V gene encodes CDR1 SQVTM and CDR2 ANQGSEA. The CDR3 runs 13 residues. The germline V and J ends were trimmed by 2 bases and 7 bases, with 14 bases remaining between them. The CDR3 sequence is CSVERQGQGEAFF. The CDR3 nucleotides are TGCAGCGTTGAAAGGCAGGGCCAAGGTGAAGCTTTCTTT.

The rearrangement uses TRBV5-4 and TRBJ2-1, with 11 bases lining up with TRBD2. CDR3 length: 19 residues. The V and J ends lost 4 bases and 0 bases, in that order; junction bases with no gene match: 12. Looked up from germline, CDR1 is SGHNT and CDR2 is YYREEE (reference sequence). CDR3 sequence reads: CASSDFGTSGESSYNEQFF. CDR3 coding DNA: TGTGCCAGCAGCGATTTCGGGACTAGCGGTGAAAGCTCCTACAATGAGCAGTTCTTC.

The chain couples TRBV19 to TRBJ1-1, with a possible D match to TRBD1 (5 bases). CDR3 length: 15 amino acids. CDR1 and CDR2 from the germline V gene are LNHDA and SQIVND (reference sequence). V was shortened by 5 bases and J by 2 bases, with 15 bases between the two germline ends. CDR3 DNA: TGTGCCAGTAGTGGCCCCGGACACCTAAACACTGAAGCTTTCTTT. This codes for CASSGPGHLNTEAFF. The whole variable domain, filled in from reference TRBV19 and TRBJ1-1, reads DGGITQSPKYLFRKEGQNVTLSCEQNLNHDAMYWYRQDPGQGLRLIYYSQIVNDFQKGDIAEGYSVSREKKESFPLTVTSAQKNPTAFYLCASSGPGHLNTEAFFGQGTRLTVV.

This clone was observed at least ten times. V and J are TRBV24-1 and TRBJ2-7; TRBD1 agrees at 10 bases. The CDR3 totals 14 residues. With 4 bases clipped from V and 6 bases from J, the junction kept 5 bases outside the gene matches. Per the germline V gene, CDR1 is KGHDR and CDR2 is SFDVKD. CDR3 nucleotide sequence: TGTGCCACCAGTGACCCGGACAGGGGGGGCGAGCAGTACTTC. Its translation: CATSDPDRGGEQYF.

This chain joins TRBV28 and TRBJ1-5; the D gene is possibly TRBD1 (6 bases). The CDR3 has 12 amino acids. The V and J ends lost 10 bases and 4 bases respectively, with 11 bases between them. The germline V gene encodes CDR1 MDHEN and CDR2 SYDVKM. The CDR3 region is CATGGQNQPQHF. In DNA, the CDR3 is TGTGCCACCGGGGGCCAGAATCAGCCCCAGCATTTT.

This clone was observed a few times. This chain links TRBV28 with TRBJ1-6; possible D gene TRBD1, 6 bases. Germline lookup yields CDR1 MDHEN and CDR2 SYDVKM. Trimming took off 3 bases at V and 10 bases at J, with 16 bases between the two ends. The CDR3 consists of 15 residues. CDR3 residues: CASSLGDTLGSPLHF. The CDR3 region has the DNA TGTGCCAGCAGTTTGGGGGACACCCTGGGGTCACCCCTCCACTTT.